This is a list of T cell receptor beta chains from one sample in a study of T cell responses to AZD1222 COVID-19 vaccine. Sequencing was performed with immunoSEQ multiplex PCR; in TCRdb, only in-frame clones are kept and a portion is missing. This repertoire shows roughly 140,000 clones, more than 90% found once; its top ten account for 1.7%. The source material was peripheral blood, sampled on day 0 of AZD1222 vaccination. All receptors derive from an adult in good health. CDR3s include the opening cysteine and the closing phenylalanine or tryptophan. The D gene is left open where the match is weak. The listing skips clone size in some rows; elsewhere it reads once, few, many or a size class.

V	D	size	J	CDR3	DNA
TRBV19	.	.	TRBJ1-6	CASTLTVYNSPLHF	TGTGCCAGTACCCTGACAGTCTATAATTCACCCCTCCACTTT
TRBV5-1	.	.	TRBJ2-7	CASSLADGVVPYEQYF	TGCGCCAGCAGCTTGGCTGACGGAGTAGTCCCCTACGAGCAGTACTTC
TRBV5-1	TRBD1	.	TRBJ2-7	CASSLGDRSEQYF	TGCGCCAGCAGCTTGGGGGACAGGAGTGAGCAGTACTTC
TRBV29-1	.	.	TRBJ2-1	CSVEIVRFQQFF	TGCAGCGTTGAGATAGTACGATTCCAGCAGTTCTTC
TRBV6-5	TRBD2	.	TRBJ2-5	CASSTTAGGGETQYF	TGTGCCAGCAGTACAACCGCGGGGGGCGGAGAGACCCAGTACTTC
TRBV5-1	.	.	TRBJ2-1	CASSLGGAYNEQFF	TGCGCCAGCAGCTTGGGCGGAGCCTACAATGAGCAGTTCTTC
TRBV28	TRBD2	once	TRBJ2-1	CASSSLAGVPKNNEQFF	TGTGCCAGCAGTTCGCTAGCGGGGGTTCCCAAGAACAATGAGCAGTTCTTC
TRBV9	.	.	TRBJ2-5	CASSSQRSGETQYF	TGTGCCAGCAGCTCTCAGCGGAGCGGGGAGACCCAGTACTTC
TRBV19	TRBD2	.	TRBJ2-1	CASSPTSGSFYNEQFF	TGTGCCAGTAGTCCGACTAGCGGGAGTTTCTACAATGAGCAGTTCTTC
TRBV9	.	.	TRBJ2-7	CASSANGDSYEQYF	TGTGCCAGCAGCGCCAACGGGGATTCCTACGAGCAGTACTTC
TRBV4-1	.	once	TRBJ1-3	CASSQDQGLGNTIYF	TGCGCCAGCAGCCAGGATCAGGGTTTGGGAAACACCATATATTTT
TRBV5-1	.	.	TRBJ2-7	CASSLGGLGFFYEQYF	TGCGCCAGCAGCTTGGGAGGGCTCGGGTTCTTCTACGAGCAGTACTTC
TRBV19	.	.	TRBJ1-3	CASSLLSGNTIYF	TGTGCCAGTAGTTTGCTCTCTGGAAACACCATATATTTT
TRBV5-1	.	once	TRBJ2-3	CASSLVWGGDTQYF	TGCGCCAGCAGCTTGGTGTGGGGAGGAGATACGCAGTATTTT
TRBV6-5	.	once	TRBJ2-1	CASSYYGSYNEQFF	TGTGCCAGCAGTTACTATGGCTCCTACAATGAGCAGTTCTTC
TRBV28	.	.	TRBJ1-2	CASSFQPRLGYTF	TGTGCCAGCAGTTTCCAACCTCGACTTGGCTACACCTTC
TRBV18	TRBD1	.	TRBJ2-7	CASSGARGRTSSYEQYF	TGTGCCAGCTCGGGTGCAAGGGGGCGGACCAGCTCCTACGAGCAGTACTTC
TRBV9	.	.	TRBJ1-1	CASSVGTEGTEAFF	TGTGCCAGCAGCGTAGGGACAGAAGGCACTGAAGCTTTCTTT
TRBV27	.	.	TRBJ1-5	CASSPTPKIQPQHF	TGTGCCAGCAGTCCCACCCCGAAGATTCAGCCCCAGCATTTT
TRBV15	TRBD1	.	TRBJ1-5	CATSSGQGASNQPQHF	TGTGCCACCAGCTCGGGACAGGGGGCGAGCAATCAGCCCCAGCATTTT
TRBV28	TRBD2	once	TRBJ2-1	CASSFPSGRSLINNEQFF	TGTGCCAGCAGTTTCCCCAGCGGGAGGTCCCTGATTAACAATGAGCAGTTCTTC
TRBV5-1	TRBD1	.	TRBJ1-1	CASSTWTGNTEAFF	TGCGCCAGCAGCACGTGGACAGGGAACACTGAAGCTTTCTTT
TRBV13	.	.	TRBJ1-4	CASSRRAATNEKLFF	TGTGCCAGCAGCCGGAGAGCGGCAACTAATGAAAAACTGTTTTTT
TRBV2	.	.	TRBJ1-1	CATQGPNTEAFF	TGTGCCACCCAGGGGCCGAACACTGAAGCTTTCTTT
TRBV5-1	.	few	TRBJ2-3	CASSLSRGSTDTQYF	TGCGCCAGCAGTTTGTCCAGGGGCAGCACAGATACGCAGTATTTT
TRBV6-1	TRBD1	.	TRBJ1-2	CASSEWGRGAYGYTF	TGTGCCAGCAGTGAATGGGGCAGGGGGGCTTATGGCTACACCTTC
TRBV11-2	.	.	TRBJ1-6	CASSLAGSPLHF	TGTGCCAGCAGCTTAGCTGGTTCACCCCTCCACTTT
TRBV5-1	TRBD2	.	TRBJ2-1	CASSPRGTSGSNEQFF	TGCGCCAGCAGCCCGCGAGGGACTAGCGGGAGCAATGAGCAGTTCTTC
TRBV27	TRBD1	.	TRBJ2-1	CASSSPGQAYNEQFF	TGTGCCAGCAGTTCCCCGGGACAGGCTTACAATGAGCAGTTCTTC
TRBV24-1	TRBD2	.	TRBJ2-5	CATSDFTSGRGTQYF	TGTGCCACCAGTGATTTCACTAGCGGGAGGGGGACCCAGTACTTC